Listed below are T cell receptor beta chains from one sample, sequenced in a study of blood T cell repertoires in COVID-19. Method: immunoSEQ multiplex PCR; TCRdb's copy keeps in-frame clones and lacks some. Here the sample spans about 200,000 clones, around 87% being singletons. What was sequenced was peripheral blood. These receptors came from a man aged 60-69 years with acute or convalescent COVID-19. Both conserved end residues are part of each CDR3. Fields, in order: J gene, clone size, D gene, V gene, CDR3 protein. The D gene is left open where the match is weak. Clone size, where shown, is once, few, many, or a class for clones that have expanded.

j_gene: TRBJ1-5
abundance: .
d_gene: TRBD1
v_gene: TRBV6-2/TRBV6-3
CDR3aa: CASSPRTGGRSNQPQHF

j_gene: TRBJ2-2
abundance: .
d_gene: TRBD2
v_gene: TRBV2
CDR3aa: CASSGPRGGAHTGELFF

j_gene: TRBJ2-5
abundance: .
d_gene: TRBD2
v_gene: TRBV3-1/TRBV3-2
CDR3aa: CASSQDLTSGGAGETQYF

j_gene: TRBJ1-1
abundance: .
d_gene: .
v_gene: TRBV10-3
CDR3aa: CAISESGGAWTEAFF

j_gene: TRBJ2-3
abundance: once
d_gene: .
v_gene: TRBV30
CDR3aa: CAWSVPGGHTDTQYF

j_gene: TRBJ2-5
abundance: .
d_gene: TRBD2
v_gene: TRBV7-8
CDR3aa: CASRGGVLQETQYF

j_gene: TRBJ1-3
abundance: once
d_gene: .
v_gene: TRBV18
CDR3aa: CASSPIAGASGNTIYF

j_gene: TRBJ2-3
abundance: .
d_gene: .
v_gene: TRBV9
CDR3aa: CASSVAGTGSMIGDTQYF

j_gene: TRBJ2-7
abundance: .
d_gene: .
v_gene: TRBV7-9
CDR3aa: CASSTWDTTYEQYF

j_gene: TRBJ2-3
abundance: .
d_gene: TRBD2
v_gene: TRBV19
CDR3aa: CASSRASGGASMADTQYF

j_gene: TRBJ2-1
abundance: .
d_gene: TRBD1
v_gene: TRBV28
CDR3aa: CASSPPPGTGLNEQFF

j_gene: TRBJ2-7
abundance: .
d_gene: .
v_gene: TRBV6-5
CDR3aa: CASSYLGGSYEQYF

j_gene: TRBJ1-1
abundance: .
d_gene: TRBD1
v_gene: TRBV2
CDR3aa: CAISDRVNTEAFF

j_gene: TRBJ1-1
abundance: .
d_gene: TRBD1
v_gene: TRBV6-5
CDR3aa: CASSKDRVATEAFF

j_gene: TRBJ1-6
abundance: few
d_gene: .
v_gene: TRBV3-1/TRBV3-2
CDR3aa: CASSQARGWSYNSPLHF

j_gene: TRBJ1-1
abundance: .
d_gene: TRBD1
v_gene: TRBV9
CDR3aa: CASSANRGEAFF

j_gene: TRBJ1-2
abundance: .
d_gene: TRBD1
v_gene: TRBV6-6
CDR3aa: CASTDIWTGGYGYTF

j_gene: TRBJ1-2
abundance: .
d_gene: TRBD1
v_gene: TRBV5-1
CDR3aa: CASSPGVQGAHSGYTF

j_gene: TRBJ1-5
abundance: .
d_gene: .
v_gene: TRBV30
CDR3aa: CAWTLDSNQPQHF

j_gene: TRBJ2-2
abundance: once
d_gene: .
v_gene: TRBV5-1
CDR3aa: CASTDTDELFF

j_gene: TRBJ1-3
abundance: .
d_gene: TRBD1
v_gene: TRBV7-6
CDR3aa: CASSTYRGSGNTIYF

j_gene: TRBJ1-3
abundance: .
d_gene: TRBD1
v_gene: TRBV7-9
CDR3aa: CASSPGQTSGNTIYF